This TCR beta chain was profiled in a study of cytomegalovirus exposure and HLA in healthy donors. PCR was performed using 60 Vbeta and 13 Jbeta primers. Profiling relied on immunoSEQ multiplex PCR, and the TCRdb table lists in-frame clones only, not all of them. The data hold fewer than 110,000 clones, with roughly 80% observed a single time. V lost 3 bases, J lost 4 bases, and 4 bases stayed unmatched. Germline CDR1 and CDR2: LGHNA and YNFKEQ. The CDR3 runs 16 residues. The TCR sequence derives from a man between 50 and 59 years old in good health and CMV-seropositive. The specimen was PBMCs. The chain recombines TRBV4-2 with TRBJ2-7, with 15 positions matching TRBD2. The CDR3 DNA sequence: TGTGCCAGCAGCCAGGGGGGACTAGCGGGAGGATACGAGCAGTACTTC. Protein product: CASSQGGLAGGYEQYF.